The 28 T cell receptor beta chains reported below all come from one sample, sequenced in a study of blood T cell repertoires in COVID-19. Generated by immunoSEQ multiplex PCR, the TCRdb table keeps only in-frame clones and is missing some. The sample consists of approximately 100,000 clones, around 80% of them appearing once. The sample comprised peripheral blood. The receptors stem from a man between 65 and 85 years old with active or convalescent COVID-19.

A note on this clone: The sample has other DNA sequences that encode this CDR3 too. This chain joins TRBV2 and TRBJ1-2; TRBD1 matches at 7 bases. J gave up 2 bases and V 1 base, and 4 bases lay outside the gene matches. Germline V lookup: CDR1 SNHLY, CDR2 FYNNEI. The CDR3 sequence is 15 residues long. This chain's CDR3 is CASSEGGRGNYGYTF. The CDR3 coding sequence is TGTGCCAGCAGTGAAGGCGGCAGGGGGAACTATGGCTACACCTTC.

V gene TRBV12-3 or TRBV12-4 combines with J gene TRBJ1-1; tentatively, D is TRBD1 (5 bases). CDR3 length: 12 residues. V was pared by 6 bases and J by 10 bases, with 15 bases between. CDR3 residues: CASSPTQGRAFF. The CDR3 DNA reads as TGTGCCAGCAGCCCAACCCAGGGTAGAGCTTTCTTT.

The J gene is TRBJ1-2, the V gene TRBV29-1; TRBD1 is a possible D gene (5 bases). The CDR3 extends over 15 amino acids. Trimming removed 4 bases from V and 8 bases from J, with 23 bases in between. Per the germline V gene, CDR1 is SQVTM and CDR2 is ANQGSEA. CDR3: CSVGAGREWLWGYTF. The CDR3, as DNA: TGCAGCGTTGGGGCAGGGCGGGAATGGCTATGGGGCTACACCTTC. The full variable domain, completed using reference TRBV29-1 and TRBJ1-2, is SAVISQKPSRDICQRGTSLTIQCQVDSQVTMMFWYRQQPGQSLTLIATANQGSEATYESGFVIDKFPISRPNLTFSTLTVSNMSPEDSSIYLCSVGAGREWLWGYTFGSGTRLTVV.

The CDR3 DNA reads as TGTGCCAGCTCGGGGGGGATTCCCGGCTACGAGCAGTACTTC. This encodes CASSGGIPGYEQYF. This sequence joins TRBV18 and TRBJ2-7; TRBD2 aligns across 7 bases. Trimming cost V 6 bases and J 3 bases; bases outside gene matches: 8. Germline loops: CDR1 KGHSH, CDR2 LQKENI. The CDR3 length is 14 residues.

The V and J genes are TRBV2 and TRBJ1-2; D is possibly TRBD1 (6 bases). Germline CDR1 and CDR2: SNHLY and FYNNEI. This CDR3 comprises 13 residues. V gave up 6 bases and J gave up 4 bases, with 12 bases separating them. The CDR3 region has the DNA TGTGCCAGCAGCACCACAGGGATCTATGGCTACACCTTC. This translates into CASSTTGIYGYTF.

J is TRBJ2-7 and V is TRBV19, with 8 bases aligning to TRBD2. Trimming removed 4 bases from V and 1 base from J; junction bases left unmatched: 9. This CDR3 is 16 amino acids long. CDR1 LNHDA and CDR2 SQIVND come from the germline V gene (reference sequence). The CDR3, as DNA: TGTGCCAGTAGTAGCAAACGGGGGACTAGATCCTACGAGCAGTACTTC. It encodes CASSSKRGTRSYEQYF.

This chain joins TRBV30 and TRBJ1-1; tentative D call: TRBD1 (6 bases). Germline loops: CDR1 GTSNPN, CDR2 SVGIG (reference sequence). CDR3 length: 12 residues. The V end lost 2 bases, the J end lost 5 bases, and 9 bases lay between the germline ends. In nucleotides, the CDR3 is TGTGCCTGGAGTAGGGGGTGGACTGAAGCTTTCTTT. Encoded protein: CAWSRGWTEAFF.

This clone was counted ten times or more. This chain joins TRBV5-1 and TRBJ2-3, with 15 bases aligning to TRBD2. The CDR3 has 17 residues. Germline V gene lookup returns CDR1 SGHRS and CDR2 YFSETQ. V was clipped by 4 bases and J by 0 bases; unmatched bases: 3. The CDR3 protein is CASSRGLAGGSTDTQYF. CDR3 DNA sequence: TGCGCCAGCAGCCGCGGACTAGCGGGGGGGAGCACAGATACGCAGTATTTT.

The CDR3, as DNA: TGTGCCAGCAGTGAGGGGGGGAGCTGGTCGGGTGGCTACACCTTC. Translation gives CASSEGGSWSGGYTF. The chain couples TRBV6-1 to TRBJ1-2, with TRBD1 as a possible D gene (5 bases). Trimming left V 3 bases short and J 7 bases short, with 18 bases between. Germline loops: CDR1 MNHNS, CDR2 SASEGT. CDR3 length: 15 residues.

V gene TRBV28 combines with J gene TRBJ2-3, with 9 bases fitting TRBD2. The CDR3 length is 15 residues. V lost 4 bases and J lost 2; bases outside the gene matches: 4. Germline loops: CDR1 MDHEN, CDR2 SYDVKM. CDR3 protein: CASSSTSGYTDTQYF. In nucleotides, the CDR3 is TGTGCCAGCAGTTCGACTAGCGGTTACACAGATACGCAGTATTTT.

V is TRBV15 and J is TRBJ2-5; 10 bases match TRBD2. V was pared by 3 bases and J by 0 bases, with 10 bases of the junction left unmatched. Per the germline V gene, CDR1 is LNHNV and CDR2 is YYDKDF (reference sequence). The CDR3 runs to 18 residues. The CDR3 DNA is TGTGCCACCAGCAGTGGCCGGACTAGCGGAGGGTACCAAGAGACCCAGTACTTC. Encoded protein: CATSSGRTSGGYQETQYF.

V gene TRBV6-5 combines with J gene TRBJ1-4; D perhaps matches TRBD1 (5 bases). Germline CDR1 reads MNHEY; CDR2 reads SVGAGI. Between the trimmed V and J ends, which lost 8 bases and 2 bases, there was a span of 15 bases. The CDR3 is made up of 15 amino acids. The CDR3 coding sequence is TGTGCCAGCCTGATGAACCCAGGGACTAATGAAAAACTGTTTTTT. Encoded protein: CASLMNPGTNEKLFF.

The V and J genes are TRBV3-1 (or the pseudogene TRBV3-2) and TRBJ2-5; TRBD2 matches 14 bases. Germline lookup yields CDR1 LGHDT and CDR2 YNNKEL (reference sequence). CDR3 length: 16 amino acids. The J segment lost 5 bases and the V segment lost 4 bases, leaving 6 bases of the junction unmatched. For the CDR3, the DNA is TGTGCCAGCAGCCCGGGGACTAGCGGGGGTCGGGAGACCCAGTACTTC. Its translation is CASSPGTSGGRETQYF.

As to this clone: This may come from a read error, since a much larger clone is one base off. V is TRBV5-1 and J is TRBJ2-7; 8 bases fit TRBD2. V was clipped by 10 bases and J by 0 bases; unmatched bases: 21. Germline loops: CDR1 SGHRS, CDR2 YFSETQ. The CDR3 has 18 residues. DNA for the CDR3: TGCGCCCGCTGGGGGCGGGGGGCGGGCGGGCCGAGCTCCTACGAGCAGTACTTC. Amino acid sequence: CARWGRGAGGPSSYEQYF.

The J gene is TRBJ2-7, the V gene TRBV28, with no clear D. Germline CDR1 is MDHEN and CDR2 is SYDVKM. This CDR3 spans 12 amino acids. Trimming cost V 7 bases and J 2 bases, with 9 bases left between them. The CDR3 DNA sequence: TGTGCCAGCAAGCCCGAGACCTACGAGCAGTACTTC. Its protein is CASKPETYEQYF.

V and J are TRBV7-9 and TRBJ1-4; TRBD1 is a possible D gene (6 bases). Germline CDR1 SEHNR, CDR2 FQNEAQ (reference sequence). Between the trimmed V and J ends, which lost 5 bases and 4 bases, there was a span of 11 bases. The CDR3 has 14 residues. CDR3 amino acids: CASSQGLLNEKLFF. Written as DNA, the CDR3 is TGTGCCAGCAGCCAGGGGTTGCTTAATGAAAAACTGTTTTTT.

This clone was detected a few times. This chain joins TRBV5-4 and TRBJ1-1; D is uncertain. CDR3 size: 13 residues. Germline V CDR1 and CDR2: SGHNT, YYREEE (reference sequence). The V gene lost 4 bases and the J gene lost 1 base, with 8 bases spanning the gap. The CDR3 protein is CASSEASNTEAFF. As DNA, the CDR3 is TGTGCCAGCAGCGAGGCCTCGAACACTGAAGCTTTCTTT.

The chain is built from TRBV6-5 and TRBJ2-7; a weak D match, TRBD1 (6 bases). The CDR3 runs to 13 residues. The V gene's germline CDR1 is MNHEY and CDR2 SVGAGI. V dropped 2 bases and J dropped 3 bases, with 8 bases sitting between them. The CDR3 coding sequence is TGTGCCAGCAGTTACAGGGACATCTACGAGCAGTACTTC. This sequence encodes CASSYRDIYEQYF.

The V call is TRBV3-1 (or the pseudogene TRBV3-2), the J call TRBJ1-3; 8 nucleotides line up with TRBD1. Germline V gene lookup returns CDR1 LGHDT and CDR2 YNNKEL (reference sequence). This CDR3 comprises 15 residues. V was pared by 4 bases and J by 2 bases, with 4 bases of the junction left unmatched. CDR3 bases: TGTGCCAGCAGCCCTCTGGACAGGGCTGGAAACACCATATATTTT. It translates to CASSPLDRAGNTIYF.

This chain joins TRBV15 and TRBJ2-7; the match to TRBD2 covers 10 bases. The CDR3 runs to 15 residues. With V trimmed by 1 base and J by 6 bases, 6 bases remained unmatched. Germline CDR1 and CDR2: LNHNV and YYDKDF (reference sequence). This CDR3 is CATSRALGLAAEQYF. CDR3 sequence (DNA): TGTGCCACCAGCAGAGCCCTAGGACTAGCGGCCGAGCAGTACTTC.

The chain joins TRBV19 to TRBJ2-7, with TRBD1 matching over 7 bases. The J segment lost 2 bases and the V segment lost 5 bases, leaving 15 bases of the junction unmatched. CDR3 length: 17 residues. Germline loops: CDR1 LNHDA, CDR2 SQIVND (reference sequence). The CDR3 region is CASSSRPGQPIPYEQYF. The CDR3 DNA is TGTGCCAGTAGTTCTCGACCGGGACAGCCAATCCCCTACGAGCAGTACTTC. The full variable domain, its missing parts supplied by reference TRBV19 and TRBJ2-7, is DGGITQSPKYLFRKEGQNVTLSCEQNLNHDAMYWYRQDPGQGLRLIYYSQIVNDFQKGDIAEGYSVSREKKESFPLTVTSAQKNPTAFYLCASSSRPGQPIPYEQYFGPGTRLTVT.

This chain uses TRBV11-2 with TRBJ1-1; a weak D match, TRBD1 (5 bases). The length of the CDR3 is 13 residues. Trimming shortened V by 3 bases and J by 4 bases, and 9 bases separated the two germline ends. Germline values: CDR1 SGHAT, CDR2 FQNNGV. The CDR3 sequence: CASSFGGGTEAFF. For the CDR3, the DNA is TGTGCCAGCAGCTTCGGGGGGGGCACTGAAGCTTTCTTT.

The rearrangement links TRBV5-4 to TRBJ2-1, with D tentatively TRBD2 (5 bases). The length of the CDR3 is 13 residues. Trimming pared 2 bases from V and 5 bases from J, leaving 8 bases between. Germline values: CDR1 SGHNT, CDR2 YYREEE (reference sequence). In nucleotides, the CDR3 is TGTGCCAGCAGCTTCGGACTGAACAATGAGCAGTTCTTC. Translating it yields CASSFGLNNEQFF.

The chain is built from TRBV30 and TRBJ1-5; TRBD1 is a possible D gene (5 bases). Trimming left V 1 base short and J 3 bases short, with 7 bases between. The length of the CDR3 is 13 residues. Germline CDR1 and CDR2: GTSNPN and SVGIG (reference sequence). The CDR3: CAWSGQNNQPQHF. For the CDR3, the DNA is TGTGCCTGGAGTGGACAGAACAATCAGCCCCAGCATTTT.

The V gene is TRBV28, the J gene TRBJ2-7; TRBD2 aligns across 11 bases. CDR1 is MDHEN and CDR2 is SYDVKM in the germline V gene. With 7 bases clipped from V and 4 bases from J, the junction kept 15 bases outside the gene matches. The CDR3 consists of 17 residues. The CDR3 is CASTTPSVAGGRYEQYF. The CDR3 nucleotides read TGTGCCAGCACCACCCCGTCGGTAGCGGGAGGGCGGTACGAGCAGTACTTC.

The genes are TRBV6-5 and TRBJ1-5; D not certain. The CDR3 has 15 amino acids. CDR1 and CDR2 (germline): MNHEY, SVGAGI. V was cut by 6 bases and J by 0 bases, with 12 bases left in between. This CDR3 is CASRSSQDSNQPQHF. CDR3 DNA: TGTGCCAGCAGATCGAGTCAGGATAGCAATCAGCCCCAGCATTTT.

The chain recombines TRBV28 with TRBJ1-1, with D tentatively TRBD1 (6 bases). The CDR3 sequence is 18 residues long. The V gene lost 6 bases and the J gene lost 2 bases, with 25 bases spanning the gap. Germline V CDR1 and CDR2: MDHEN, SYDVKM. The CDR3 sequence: CASSVLGGRKRGNTEAFF. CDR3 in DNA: TGTGCCAGCAGCGTATTGGGGGGGCGAAAAAGAGGAAACACTGAAGCTTTCTTT.

CDR3 loop: CASSLTGSTYEQYF. The CDR3 DNA sequence: TGCGCCAGCAGTTTGACAGGGAGTACCTACGAGCAGTACTTC. The chain couples TRBV5-1 to TRBJ2-7; 7 nucleotides match TRBD1. Per the germline V gene, CDR1 is SGHRS and CDR2 is YFSETQ. CDR3 length equals 14 residues. J was trimmed by 2 bases and V by 5 bases; bases with no gene match: 7.